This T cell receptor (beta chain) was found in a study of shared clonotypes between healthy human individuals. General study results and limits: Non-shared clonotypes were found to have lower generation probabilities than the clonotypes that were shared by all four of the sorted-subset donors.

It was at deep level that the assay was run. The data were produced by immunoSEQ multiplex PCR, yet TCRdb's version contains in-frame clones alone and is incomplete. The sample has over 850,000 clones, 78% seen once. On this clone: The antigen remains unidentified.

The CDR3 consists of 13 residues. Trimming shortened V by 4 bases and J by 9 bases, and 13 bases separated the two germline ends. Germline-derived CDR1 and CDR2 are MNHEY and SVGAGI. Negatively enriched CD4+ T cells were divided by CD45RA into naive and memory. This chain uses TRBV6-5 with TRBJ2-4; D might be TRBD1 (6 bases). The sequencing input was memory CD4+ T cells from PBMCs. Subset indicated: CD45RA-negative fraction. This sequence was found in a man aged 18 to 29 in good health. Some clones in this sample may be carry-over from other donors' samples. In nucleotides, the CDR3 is TGTGCCAGCAGTTTAATACAGGGTGCCATTCAGTACTTC. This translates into CASSLIQGAIQYF.